Listed below are T cell receptor beta chains from one sample, sequenced in a study of T cell responses to AZD1222 COVID-19 vaccine. Profiling relied on immunoSEQ multiplex PCR, and the TCRdb table lists in-frame clones only, not all of them. Here the sample spans about 130,000 clones, less than 90% being singletons. The sequencing here drew on peripheral blood, taken on day 0 of AZD1222 vaccination. The source of these receptors is an adult in good health. Both conserved end residues are part of each CDR3.

J gene: TRBJ2-1; V gene: TRBV7-9; CDR3 protein: CASSNSGGALEQFF
J gene: TRBJ2-7; V gene: TRBV28; CDR3 protein: CASIGGPRAGYEQYF
J gene: TRBJ1-4; V gene: TRBV5-6; CDR3 protein: CASSLRSGTVNEKLFF
J gene: TRBJ1-4; V gene: TRBV10-3; CDR3 protein: CAISEDRGSEKLFF
J gene: TRBJ1-2; V gene: TRBV29-1; CDR3 protein: CSVAEGGKGYTF
J gene: TRBJ1-6; V gene: TRBV24-1; CDR3 protein: CATSDSTRQEGNSPLHF
J gene: TRBJ2-3; V gene: TRBV24-1; CDR3 protein: CATSDLSGNTDTQYF
J gene: TRBJ1-6; V gene: TRBV7-2; CDR3 protein: CASSPTRTGEYLFF
J gene: TRBJ1-2; V gene: TRBV28; CDR3 protein: CASSVVQGSPHYGYTF
J gene: TRBJ1-5; V gene: TRBV4-1; CDR3 protein: CASSLTGWKQPQHF
J gene: TRBJ1-1; V gene: TRBV13; CDR3 protein: CASSSGWETEAFF
J gene: TRBJ1-2; V gene: TRBV4-1; CDR3 protein: CASSQEGTGANYGYTF
J gene: TRBJ2-3; V gene: TRBV28; CDR3 protein: CASSSTGSTDTQYF
J gene: TRBJ2-5; V gene: TRBV10-1; CDR3 protein: CASSDYSHQETQYF
J gene: TRBJ1-2; V gene: TRBV3-1/TRBV3-2; CDR3 protein: CASSQEWTGGADGYTF
J gene: TRBJ2-7; V gene: TRBV7-9; CDR3 protein: CASSLGFDEQYF
J gene: TRBJ1-3; V gene: TRBV2; CDR3 protein: CASMATNSGNTIYF
J gene: TRBJ2-2; V gene: TRBV2; CDR3 protein: CASSQNSGTGELFF
J gene: TRBJ2-7; V gene: TRBV29-1; CDR3 protein: CSVGLGNGGEQYF
J gene: TRBJ1-4; V gene: TRBV18; CDR3 protein: CASSPRQGANGNEKLFF
J gene: TRBJ1-1; V gene: TRBV27; CDR3 protein: CASSLSPGGYTEAFF
J gene: TRBJ1-6; V gene: TRBV19; CDR3 protein: CASTAGDGGSNSPLHF
J gene: TRBJ2-7; V gene: TRBV12-3/TRBV12-4; CDR3 protein: CASTRGIYEQYF
J gene: TRBJ1-2; V gene: TRBV16; CDR3 protein: CASSQSMRGQGVNYGYTF
J gene: TRBJ1-5; V gene: TRBV15; CDR3 protein: CATASQPFRDQPQHF
J gene: TRBJ1-6; V gene: TRBV4-2; CDR3 protein: CASSAGANNSPLHF
J gene: TRBJ1-1; V gene: TRBV7-3; CDR3 protein: CASRSDRVATEAFF
J gene: TRBJ1-4; V gene: TRBV13; CDR3 protein: CASSLGPLDEKLFF
J gene: TRBJ1-3; V gene: TRBV7-9; CDR3 protein: CASSLELSGNTIYF
J gene: TRBJ2-1; V gene: TRBV3-1/TRBV3-2; CDR3 protein: CASSQVPREQFF
J gene: TRBJ1-5; V gene: TRBV5-1; CDR3 protein: CASSLAGTANQPQHF
J gene: TRBJ1-4; V gene: TRBV28; CDR3 protein: CASSLPTYNHLIRDRDSLKLFF
J gene: TRBJ2-6; V gene: TRBV6-2/TRBV6-3; CDR3 protein: CASSYSSGANVLTF
J gene: TRBJ1-4; V gene: TRBV7-9; CDR3 protein: CASSLWGQGRYEKLFF
J gene: TRBJ1-2; V gene: TRBV24-1; CDR3 protein: CATSGWDNYGYTF
J gene: TRBJ1-3; V gene: TRBV12-3/TRBV12-4; CDR3 protein: CASTDGNTIYF
J gene: TRBJ1-5; V gene: TRBV19; CDR3 protein: CASSPTGGDKPQHF
J gene: TRBJ2-7; V gene: TRBV2; CDR3 protein: CASSLQGSTYEQYF
J gene: TRBJ2-7; V gene: TRBV28; CDR3 protein: CASGIQQGAYEQYF
J gene: TRBJ2-6; V gene: TRBV11-2; CDR3 protein: CASSPGQSGANVLTF
J gene: TRBJ1-1; V gene: TRBV28; CDR3 protein: CASTPGGARDTEAFF
J gene: TRBJ1-1; V gene: TRBV11-3; CDR3 protein: CASSLPDGLNTEAFF
J gene: TRBJ1-1; V gene: TRBV27; CDR3 protein: CASSLGTLLNTEAFF
J gene: TRBJ1-1; V gene: TRBV5-6; CDR3 protein: CASSLGGGTEAFF